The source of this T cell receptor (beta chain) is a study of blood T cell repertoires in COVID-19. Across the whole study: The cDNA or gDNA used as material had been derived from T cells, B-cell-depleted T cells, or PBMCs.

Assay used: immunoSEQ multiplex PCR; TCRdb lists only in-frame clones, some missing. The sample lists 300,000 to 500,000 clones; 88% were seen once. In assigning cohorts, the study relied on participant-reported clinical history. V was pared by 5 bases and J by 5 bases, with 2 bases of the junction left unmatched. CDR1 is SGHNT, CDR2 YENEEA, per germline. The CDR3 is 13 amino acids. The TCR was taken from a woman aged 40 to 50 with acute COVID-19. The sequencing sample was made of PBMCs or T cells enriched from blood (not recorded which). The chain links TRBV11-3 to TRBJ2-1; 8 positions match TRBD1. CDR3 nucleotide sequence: TGTGCCAGCAGCCTGGACAGGGACAATGAGCAGTTCTTC. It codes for CASSLDRDNEQFF.